The clone carrying this TCR beta chain was detected a few times. Its cognate antigen is unknown. The data originate from a study of metastatic and nonmetastatic thyroid tumors. Looking at the study overall: Blood and tumor or nodule tissue repertoires from malignant and benign thyroid patients were compared.

Per the original data handling: The distant-metastasis classifier for papillary thyroid cancer was built from CDR3 differences across clinicopathological groups. Through MiXCR, TCRdb re-clonotyped the PCR reads. The V and J calls and clone size are TCRdb's, not the authors'. The sample includes 25,000 to 40,000 clones, 15% to 20% of them seen just once. Each patient went into thyroid surgery without having received any treatment. Study conclusions and caveats: Malignant tumors reportedly showed significantly higher TCR beta diversity than benign nodules in both blood and tumor.

The germline V and J ends were trimmed by 11 bases and 3 bases, with 16 bases remaining between them. This CDR3 has 13 amino acids. In germline, CDR1 is MDHEN, CDR2 SYDVKM. The material sequenced was blood. The clonotype was recovered from a female donor with papillary thyroid cancer or a benign thyroid nodule (not recorded which). Some clones in this sample may be carry-over from other donors' samples. This chain links TRBV28 with TRBJ1-1, with a tentative D call TRBD1 (5 bases). In DNA form, the CDR3 reads TGTGCCGCTCGGGGGGGTAAGGACACTGAAGCTTTCTTT. This gives the protein CAARGGKDTEAFF.